The following is a T cell receptor beta chain sequence with its context. At one end the junction does not follow the germline gene, possibly because of a read error. These data are taken from a study of cytomegalovirus exposure and HLA in healthy donors. The germline CDR1 and CDR2 sequences are SEHNR and FQNEAQ (reference sequence). The CDR3 length is 18 residues. 13 Jbeta primers and 60 Vbeta primers were used for the PCR. Authors' analysis steps: A later analysis tallied about 80 million unique TCR beta chains, roughly 11 million of them shared. Assay used: immunoSEQ multiplex PCR; TCRdb lists only in-frame clones, some missing. V and J calls plus clone size are reproduced from that table; the DNA served to infer D and trimming. The table has under 200,000 clones, approximately 80% seen once.

The chain recombines TRBV7-9 with TRBJ2-3, with a weak D call TRBD2 (7 bases). The origin of this receptor is a male donor in good health and CMV-seropositive. The sequencing input was PBMCs. CDR3 in amino acids: CSSSLATEGGGSTDTQYF. Written as DNA, the CDR3 is TGTTCCAGCAGCTTGGCCACTGAAGGGGGAGGGAGCACAGATACGCAGTATTTT. The variable domain in full, completed from reference TRBV7-9 and TRBJ2-3, reads DTGVSQNPRHKITKRGQNVTFRCDPISEHNRLYWYRQTLGQGPEFLTYFQNEAQLEKSRLLSDRFSAERPKGSFSTLEIQRTEQGDSAMYLCSSSLATEGGGSTDTQYFGPGTRLTVL.